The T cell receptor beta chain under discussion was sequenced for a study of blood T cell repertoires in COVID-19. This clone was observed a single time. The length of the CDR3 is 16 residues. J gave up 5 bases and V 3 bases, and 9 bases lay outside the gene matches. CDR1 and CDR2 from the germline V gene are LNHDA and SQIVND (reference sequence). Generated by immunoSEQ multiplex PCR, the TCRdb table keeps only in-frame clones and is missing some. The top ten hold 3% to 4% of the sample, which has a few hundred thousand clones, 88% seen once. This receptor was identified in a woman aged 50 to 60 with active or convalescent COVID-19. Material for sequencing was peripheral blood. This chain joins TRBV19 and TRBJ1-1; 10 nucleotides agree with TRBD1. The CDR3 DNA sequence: TGTGCCAGTAGTATGGGTGACAGGGGGCGGAGGACTGAAGCTTTCTTT. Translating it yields CASSMGDRGRRTEAFF.